The 18 T cell receptor beta chains listed next were all sequenced from one sample in a study of cytomegalovirus exposure and HLA in healthy donors. Primers: 60 Vbeta forward and 13 Jbeta reverse. Produced via immunoSEQ multiplex PCR; TCRdb's table is partial and in-frame only. Counted here are roughly 130,000 clones, roughly 88% occurring once; the ten biggest clones make up around 0.54%. The sample comprised PBMCs. The receptors originated from a woman between 35 and 50 years old in good health and CMV-seronegative.

In its sample, this clone was seen once. This chain links TRBV21-1 with TRBJ2-4; TRBD1 is the table's D call, not checked against the DNA. TRBV21-1 is listed as a pseudogene. The CDR3 spans 13 residues. CDR3 region: CASTVVAKNIQYF. The CDR3 coding sequence is TGTGCCAGCACAGTTGTAGCCAAAAACATTCAGTACTTC.

V and J are TRBV10-3 and TRBJ2-5, with D unclear. The CDR3 is made up of 11 amino acids. With 8 bases removed from V and 1 base from J, the gap between germline ends came to 5 bases. CDR1 and CDR2 (germline): ENHRY, SYGVKD. CDR3 coding DNA: TGTGCCATCGGCGGCCAAGAGACCCAGTACTTC. Amino acids: CAIGGQETQYF.

The J gene is TRBJ2-2, the V gene TRBV5-1; a possible D gene is TRBD2 (6 bases). The CDR3 loop spans 15 amino acids. Trimming took off 3 bases at V and 7 bases at J, with 16 bases between the two ends. Germline loops: CDR1 SGHRS, CDR2 YFSETQ. The CDR3 DNA sequence: TGCGCCAGCAGCTCCTTGCGGGGAGGCGACGGGGAGCTGTTTTTT. Residues: CASSSLRGGDGELFF.

CDR3 sequence: CASSKVDRDKETQYF. The CDR3 DNA is TGTGCCAGCAGCAAAGTGGACAGGGATAAGGAGACCCAGTACTTC. This chain connects TRBV21-1 to TRBJ2-5; the table's D call TRBD1 went unverified against the DNA. TRBV21-1 is a listed pseudogene. This CDR3 contains 15 residues.

This chain uses TRBV7-9 with TRBJ2-1; the D gene is possibly TRBD2 (5 bases). CDR3 length: 14 amino acids. V was trimmed by 7 bases and J by 4 bases, leaving 14 bases between them. Germline loops: CDR1 SEHNR, CDR2 FQNEAQ (reference sequence). The DNA for the CDR3 is TGTGCCAGCACCGAGGGCCTTGGGTACAATGAGCAGTTCTTC. Protein sequence: CASTEGLGYNEQFF.

Turning to this clone: The junction departs from the called germline gene at one end, perhaps through a read error. The chain links TRBV7-9 to TRBJ2-3, with D unresolved. Germline CDR1 reads SEHNR; CDR2 reads FQNEAQ (reference sequence). The CDR3 runs to 12 residues. This CDR3 reads CSSAYGPDTQYF. CDR3 nucleotides: TGTTCCAGCGCGTACGGTCCAGATACGCAGTATTTT.

The rearrangement uses TRBV11-2 and TRBJ1-5; perhaps TRBD1 as D (6 bases). The CDR3 has 15 amino acids. CDR1 and CDR2 (germline): SGHAT, FQNNGV. Trimming took 4 bases from V and 4 from J, leaving 14 bases between them. The CDR3 protein is CASSSGVRRNQPQHF. CDR3 in DNA: TGTGCCAGCAGCTCAGGGGTCCGTAGGAATCAGCCCCAGCATTTT.

This clone has just a few counts. The chain uses TRBV6-4 and TRBJ1-3, with unresolved D. Germline V lookup: CDR1 MRHNA, CDR2 SNTAGT. The CDR3 length is 12 residues. The V end was cut by 9 bases, the J end by 9 bases, with 15 bases between. The CDR3 is CARNVEGGTIYF. DNA of the CDR3: TGTGCCAGGAATGTGGAGGGAGGCACCATATATTTT.

This clone was observed a single time. CDR3: CASSLATGDTEAFF. CDR3 nucleotide sequence: TGCGCCAGCAGCTTGGCTACGGGGGACACTGAAGCTTTCTTT. The V gene is TRBV5-1, the J gene TRBJ1-1; tentatively, D is TRBD1 (5 bases). Germline values: CDR1 SGHRS, CDR2 YFSETQ. V lost 0 bases, J lost 3 bases, and 9 bases lay in between. The CDR3 runs to 14 residues.

The chain uses TRBV5-1 and TRBJ2-1; 14 bases align to TRBD2. Germline V gene lookup returns CDR1 SGHRS and CDR2 YFSETQ. The CDR3 length is 18 residues. The trim removed 3 bases at V and 8 bases at J, leaving 13 bases unmatched. The CDR3 DNA reads as TGCGCCAGCAGCTCCCACCCCGGGACTAGCGGGAGCGGTTATGAGCAGTTCTTC. Translating it yields CASSSHPGTSGSGYEQFF.

The rearrangement links TRBV5-1 to TRBJ2-2; 8 nucleotides agree with TRBD1. The CDR3 has 13 residues. CDR1 and CDR2 (germline): SGHRS, YFSETQ. V shed 4 bases and J 6 bases; nucleotides not matched to a gene: 2. The CDR3 region is CASSPQGAGELFF. CDR3 bases: TGCGCCAGCAGCCCACAGGGGGCCGGGGAGCTGTTTTTT.

The sample holds one count of this clone. In the same sample, other DNA sequences code for this CDR3. The chain has TRBV5-1 and TRBJ1-5, with D possibly matching TRBD1 (5 bases). The CDR3 runs 15 residues. The germline V gene has CDR1 SGHRS and CDR2 YFSETQ. V was pared by 1 base and J by 1 base, with 9 bases between. CDR3 nucleotide sequence: TGCGCCAGCAGCTTGCTTCCAGGGAGCAATCAGCCCCAGCATTTT. This codes for CASSLLPGSNQPQHF. Variable domain in full (rest from reference TRBV5-1 and TRBJ1-5): KAGVTQTPRYLIKTRGQQVTLSCSPISGHRSVSWYQQTPGQGLQFLFEYFSETQRNKGNFPGRFSGRQFSNSRSEMNVSTLELGDSALYLCASSLLPGSNQPQHFGDGTRLSIL.

The chain recombines TRBV7-9 with TRBJ1-2, with a weak D call TRBD1 (5 bases). The germline V gene encodes CDR1 SEHNR and CDR2 FQNEAQ (reference sequence). The CDR3 runs to 12 residues. The V and J ends lost 3 bases and 6 bases respectively, with 8 bases between them. CDR3 amino acids: CASSFSGDGYTF. The CDR3 nucleotides read TGTGCCAGCAGCTTTTCGGGGGATGGCTACACCTTC.

The chain employs TRBV28 and TRBJ1-1; D uncertain. V shed 8 bases and J shed 1 base, with 11 bases lying between them. Germline V gives CDR1 MDHEN, CDR2 SYDVKM. There are 13 residues in the CDR3. CDR3 in amino acids: CASRVPSNTEAFF. CDR3 nucleotide sequence: TGTGCCAGCCGGGTGCCCTCGAACACTGAAGCTTTCTTT.

The chain joins TRBV4-1 to TRBJ2-2, with TRBD2 as a possible D gene (5 bases). Germline V gene data show CDR1 as MGHRA and CDR2 as YSYEKL. V was trimmed by 2 bases and J by 3 bases, leaving 13 bases between them. The CDR3 contains 16 residues. The CDR3 coding sequence is TGCGCCAGCAGCCAATTGAGCAACGGGGACACCGGGGAGCTGTTTTTT. Translation gives CASSQLSNGDTGELFF.

This rearrangement joins TRBV11-1 to TRBJ2-1, with D possibly being TRBD2 (6 bases). The CDR3 spans 17 residues. Germline assignment: CDR1 SGHAT and CDR2 FQDESV (reference sequence). With 1 base removed from V and 4 bases from J, the gap between germline ends came to 17 bases. CDR3 DNA: TGTGCCAGCAGCTTAGGAGGCTGGGCGGGATGGTACAATGAGCAGTTCTTC. Protein sequence: CASSLGGWAGWYNEQFF. Using reference TRBV11-1 and TRBJ2-1 for the parts outside the CDR3, the full variable domain is EAEVAQSPRYKITEKSQAVAFWCDPISGHATLYWYRQILGQGPELLVQFQDESVVDDSQLPKDRFSAERLKGVDSTLKIQPAELGDSAMYLCASSLGGWAGWYNEQFFGPGTRLTVL.

The V call is TRBV28, the J call TRBJ2-4; D not resolved. Trimming removed 5 bases from V and 0 bases from J, with 8 bases in between. The CDR3 has 14 amino acids. Germline-derived CDR1 and CDR2 are MDHEN and SYDVKM. CDR3 nucleotide sequence: TGTGCCAGCAGTCAAGGAGTAGCCAAAAACATTCAGTACTTC. Protein product: CASSQGVAKNIQYF.

The chain uses TRBV28 and TRBJ2-5, with TRBD2 identical over 14 bases. Germline-derived CDR1 and CDR2 are MDHEN and SYDVKM. V shed 8 bases, J shed 6 bases, and the junction held 8 bases outside the gene matches. The length of the CDR3 is 15 residues. CDR3 DNA sequence: TGTGCCAGCTCCAAGGGACTAGCGGGAGTACAGACCCAGTACTTC. This translates into CASSKGLAGVQTQYF.